This T cell receptor (beta chain) was observed in a study of human T cells and chemical hapten exposure. Regarding the study as a whole: TCRs above 1 in 1000 frequency did not change with DPC sensitization.

Trimming shortened V by 8 bases and J by 2 bases, and 12 bases separated the two germline ends. Germline-derived CDR1 and CDR2 are MNHNY and SVGAGI (reference sequence). The CDR3 runs to 13 residues. TCRdb reprocessed the RACE reads via MiXCR and lists one record per CDR3 protein. The top ten hold 2% to 3% of the sample, which has over 300,000 distinct CDR3 sequences, 4.5% to 5.5% seen once. Of note for this clonotype: Antigen: not known.

Time point described: pre-sensitization, week 0. Treatment: therapeutic diphenylcyclopropenone sensitization with weekly scalp DPC. The specimen comprised whole blood, sampled in connection with sensitization to the hapten diphenylcyclopropenone (DPC). The receptor's source is a woman aged 45 to 65 with alopecia areata. Some clones in this sample may be carry-over from other donors' samples. This chain joins TRBV6-6 and TRBJ1-1, with D unclear. The CDR3: CASSTGINTEAFF. The CDR3 region has the DNA TGTGCCAGCTCAACCGGAATAAACACTGAAGCTTTCTTT.